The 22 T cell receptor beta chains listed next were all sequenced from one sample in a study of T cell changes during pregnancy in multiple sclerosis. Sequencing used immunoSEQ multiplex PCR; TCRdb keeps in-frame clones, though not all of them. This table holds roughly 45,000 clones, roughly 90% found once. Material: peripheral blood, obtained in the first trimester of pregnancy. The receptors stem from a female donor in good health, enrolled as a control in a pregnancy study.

CDR3 in amino acids: CASSYNSGRVPYEQYF. In nucleotides, the CDR3 is TGTGCCAGCAGTTATAATAGCGGGAGGGTTCCCTACGAGCAGTACTTC. This rearrangement joins TRBV28 to TRBJ2-7, with 11 bases lining up with TRBD2. Germline V lookup: CDR1 MDHEN, CDR2 SYDVKM. CDR3 length equals 16 residues. J was trimmed by 2 bases and V by 4 bases; bases with no gene match: 7.

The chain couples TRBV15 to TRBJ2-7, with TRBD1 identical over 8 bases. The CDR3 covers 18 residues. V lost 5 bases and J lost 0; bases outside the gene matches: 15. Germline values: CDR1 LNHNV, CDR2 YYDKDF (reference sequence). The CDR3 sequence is CATSRNRGYGHSSYEQYF. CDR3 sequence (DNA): TGTGCCACCAGCCGGAACAGGGGGTATGGCCATAGCTCCTACGAGCAGTACTTC.

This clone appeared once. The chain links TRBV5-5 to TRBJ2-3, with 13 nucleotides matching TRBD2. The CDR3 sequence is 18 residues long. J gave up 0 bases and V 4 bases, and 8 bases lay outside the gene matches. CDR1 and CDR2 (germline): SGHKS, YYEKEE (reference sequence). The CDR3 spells CASSKTSGGRTSTDTQYF. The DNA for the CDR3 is TGTGCCAGCAGCAAGACTAGCGGGGGGCGTACTAGCACAGATACGCAGTATTTT.

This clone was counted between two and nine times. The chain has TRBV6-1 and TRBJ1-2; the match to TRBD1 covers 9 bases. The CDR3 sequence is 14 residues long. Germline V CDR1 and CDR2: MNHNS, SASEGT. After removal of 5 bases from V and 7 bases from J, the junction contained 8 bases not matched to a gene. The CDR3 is CASSTGQGKGGYTF. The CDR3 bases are TGTGCCAGCAGTACGGGACAGGGAAAAGGTGGCTACACCTTC.

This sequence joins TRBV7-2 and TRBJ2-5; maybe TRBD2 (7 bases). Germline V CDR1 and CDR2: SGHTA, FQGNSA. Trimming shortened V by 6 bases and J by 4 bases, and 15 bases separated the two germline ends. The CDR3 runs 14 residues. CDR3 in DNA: TGTGCCAGCAGTACTAGGGAGGGGGGAGAGACCCAGTACTTC. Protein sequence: CASSTREGGETQYF. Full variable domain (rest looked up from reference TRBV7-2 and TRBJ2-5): GAGVSQSPSNKVTEKGKDVELRCDPISGHTALYWYRQSLGQGLEFLIYFQGNSAPDKSGLPSDRFSAERTGGSVSTLTIQRTQQEDSAVYLCASSTREGGETQYFGPGTRLLVL.

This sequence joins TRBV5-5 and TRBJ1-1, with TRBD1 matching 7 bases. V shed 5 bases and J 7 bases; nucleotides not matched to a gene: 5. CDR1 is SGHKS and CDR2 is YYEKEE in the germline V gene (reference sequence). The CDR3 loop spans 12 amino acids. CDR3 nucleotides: TGTGCCAGCAGTCGGGACAGCGATGAAGCTTTCTTT. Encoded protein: CASSRDSDEAFF. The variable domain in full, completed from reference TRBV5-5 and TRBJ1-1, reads DAGVTQSPTHLIKTRGQQVTLRCSPISGHKSVSWYQQVLGQGPQFIFQYYEKEERGRGNFPDRFSARQFPNYSSELNVNALLLGDSALYLCASSRDSDEAFFGQGTRLTVV.

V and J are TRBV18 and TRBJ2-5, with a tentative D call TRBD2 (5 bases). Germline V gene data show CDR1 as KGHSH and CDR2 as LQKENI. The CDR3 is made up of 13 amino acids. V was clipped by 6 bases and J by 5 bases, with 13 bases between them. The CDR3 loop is CASSPTRGETQYF. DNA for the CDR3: TGTGCCAGCTCCCCTACGAGAGGGGAGACCCAGTACTTC.

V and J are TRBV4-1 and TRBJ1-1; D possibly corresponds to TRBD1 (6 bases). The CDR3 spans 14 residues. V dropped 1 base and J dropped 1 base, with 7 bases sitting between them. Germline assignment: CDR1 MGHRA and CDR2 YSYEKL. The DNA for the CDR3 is TGCGCCAGCAGCCAAGTGGGGGCGAACACTGAAGCTTTCTTT. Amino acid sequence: CASSQVGANTEAFF.

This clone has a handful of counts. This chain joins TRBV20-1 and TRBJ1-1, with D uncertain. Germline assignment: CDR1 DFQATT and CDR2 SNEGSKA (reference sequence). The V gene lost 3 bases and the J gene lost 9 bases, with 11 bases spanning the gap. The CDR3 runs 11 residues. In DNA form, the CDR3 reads TGCAGTGCTAGTGAGCCGGAGAAAGCTTTCTTT. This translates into CSASEPEKAFF.

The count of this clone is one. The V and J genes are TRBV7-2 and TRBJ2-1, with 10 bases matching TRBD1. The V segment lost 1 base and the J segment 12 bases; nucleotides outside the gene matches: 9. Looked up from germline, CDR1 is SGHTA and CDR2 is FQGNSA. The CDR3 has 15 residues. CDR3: CASSLGGDRGQSQFF. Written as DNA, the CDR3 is TGTGCCAGCAGCTTAGGAGGGGACAGGGGCCAATCGCAGTTCTTC. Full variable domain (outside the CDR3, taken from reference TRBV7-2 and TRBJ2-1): GAGVSQSPSNKVTEKGKDVELRCDPISGHTALYWYRQSLGQGLEFLIYFQGNSAPDKSGLPSDRFSAERTGGSVSTLTIQRTQQEDSAVYLCASSLGGDRGQSQFFGPGTRLTVL.

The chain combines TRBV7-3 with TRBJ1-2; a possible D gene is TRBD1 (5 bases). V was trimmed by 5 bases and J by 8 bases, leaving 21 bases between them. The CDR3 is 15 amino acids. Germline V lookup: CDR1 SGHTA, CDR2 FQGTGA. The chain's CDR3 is CASSINGQGSGGYTF. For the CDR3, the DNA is TGTGCCAGCAGCATAAACGGGCAGGGCTCTGGAGGCTACACCTTC.

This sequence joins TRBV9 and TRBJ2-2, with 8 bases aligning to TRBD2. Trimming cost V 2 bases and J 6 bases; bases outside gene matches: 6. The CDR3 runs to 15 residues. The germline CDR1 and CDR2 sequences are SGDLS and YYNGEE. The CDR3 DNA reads TGTGCCAGCAGCGTCAGCGGGAGCCTCCCCGGGGAGCTGTTTTTT. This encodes CASSVSGSLPGELFF.

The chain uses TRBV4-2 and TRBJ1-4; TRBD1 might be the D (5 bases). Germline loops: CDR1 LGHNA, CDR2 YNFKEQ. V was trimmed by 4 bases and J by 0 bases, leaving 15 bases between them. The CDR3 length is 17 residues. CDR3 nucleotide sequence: TGTGCCAGCAGCCCGCGGGAGGGGCCCGCAACTAATGAAAAACTGTTTTTT. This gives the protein CASSPREGPATNEKLFF.

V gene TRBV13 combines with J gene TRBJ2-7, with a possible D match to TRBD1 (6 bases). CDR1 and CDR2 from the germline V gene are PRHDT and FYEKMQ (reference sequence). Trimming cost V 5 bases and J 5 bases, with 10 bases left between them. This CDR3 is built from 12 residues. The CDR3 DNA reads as TGTGCCAGCAGCGCCAGACAGGACGAGCAGTACTTC. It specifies CASSARQDEQYF.

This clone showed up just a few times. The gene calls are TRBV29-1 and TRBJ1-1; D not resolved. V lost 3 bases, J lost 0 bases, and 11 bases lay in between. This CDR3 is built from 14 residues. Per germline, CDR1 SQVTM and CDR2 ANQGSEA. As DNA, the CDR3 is TGCAGCGTTGACCCTGACAACATGAACACTGAAGCTTTCTTT. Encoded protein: CSVDPDNMNTEAFF.

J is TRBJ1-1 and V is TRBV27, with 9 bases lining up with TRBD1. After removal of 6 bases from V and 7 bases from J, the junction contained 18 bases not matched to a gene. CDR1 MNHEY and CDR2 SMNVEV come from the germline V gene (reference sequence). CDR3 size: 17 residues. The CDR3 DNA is TGTGCCAGCAGAACCTCCTACCTAGACAGGGGGATTAGTGAAGCTTTCTTT. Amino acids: CASRTSYLDRGISEAFF.

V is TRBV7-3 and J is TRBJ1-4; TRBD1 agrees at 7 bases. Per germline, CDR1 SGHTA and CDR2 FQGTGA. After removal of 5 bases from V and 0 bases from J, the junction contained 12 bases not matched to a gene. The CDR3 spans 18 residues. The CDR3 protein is CASSIQGSLTATNEKLFF. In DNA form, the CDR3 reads TGTGCCAGCAGCATACAGGGGTCCCTCACTGCAACTAATGAAAAACTGTTTTTT.

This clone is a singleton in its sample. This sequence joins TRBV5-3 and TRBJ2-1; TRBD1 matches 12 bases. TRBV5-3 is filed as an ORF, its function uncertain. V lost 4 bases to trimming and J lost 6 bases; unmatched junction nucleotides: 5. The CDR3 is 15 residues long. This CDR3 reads CARSIVGQGANEQFF. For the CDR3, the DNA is TGTGCCAGAAGCATCGTGGGACAGGGGGCCAATGAGCAGTTCTTC.

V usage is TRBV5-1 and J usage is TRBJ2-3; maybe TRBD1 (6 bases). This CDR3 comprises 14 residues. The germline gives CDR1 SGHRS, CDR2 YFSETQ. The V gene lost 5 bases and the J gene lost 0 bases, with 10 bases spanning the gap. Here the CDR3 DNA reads TGCGCCAGCAGTAAGGGGGACAGCACAGATACGCAGTATTTT. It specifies CASSKGDSTDTQYF.

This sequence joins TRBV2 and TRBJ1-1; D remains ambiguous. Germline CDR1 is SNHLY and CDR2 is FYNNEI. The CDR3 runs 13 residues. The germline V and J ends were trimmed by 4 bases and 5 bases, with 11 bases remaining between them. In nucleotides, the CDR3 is TGTGCCAGCAGTGTAAGACTGATGACTGAAGCTTTCTTT. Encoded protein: CASSVRLMTEAFF.

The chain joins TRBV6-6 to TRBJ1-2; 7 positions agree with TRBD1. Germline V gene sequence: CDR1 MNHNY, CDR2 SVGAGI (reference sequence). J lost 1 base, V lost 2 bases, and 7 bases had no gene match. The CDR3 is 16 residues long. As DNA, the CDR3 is TGTGCCAGCAGTTACACCCGGGACAGTCTTAACTATGGCTACACCTTC. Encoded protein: CASSYTRDSLNYGYTF.

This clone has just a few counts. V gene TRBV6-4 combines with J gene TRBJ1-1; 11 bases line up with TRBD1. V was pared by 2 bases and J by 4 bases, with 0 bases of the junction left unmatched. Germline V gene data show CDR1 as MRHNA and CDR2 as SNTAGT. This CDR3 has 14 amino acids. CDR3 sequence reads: CASSDGTGGTEAFF. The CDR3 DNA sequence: TGTGCCAGCAGTGACGGGACAGGGGGCACTGAAGCTTTCTTT.